This T cell receptor (beta chain) was captured in a study of CD8+ T cells in alopecia areata. Indicated treatment: oral pan-JAK inhibitor, 5-10 mg twice daily. RNA, once extracted, was reverse transcribed into cDNA for use as the sequencing template. TCRdb keeps only in-frame clones here, not all; method: immunoSEQ multiplex PCR. Of some 160,000 clones in the sample, less than 70% were seen once. V lost 0 bases and J 5 bases, leaving 13 bases between the germline ends. CDR3 length: 15 amino acids. Per germline, CDR1 LGHNA and CDR2 YNFKEQ. The sample in question was CD4+ T cells sorted from blood, obtained at week 4, from a patient treated with tofacitinib. The chain has TRBV4-2 and TRBJ2-5; D is perhaps TRBD2 (5 bases). The receptor was derived from a human donor with alopecia areata. The CDR3 loop is CASSQDSATGETQYF. CDR3 DNA sequence: TGTGCCAGCAGCCAAGATTCAGCGACGGGGGAGACCCAGTACTTC.